This record concerns one T cell receptor beta chain sequence. Its antigen remains unknown. These data originate in a study of cytomegalovirus exposure and HLA in healthy donors. Whole-study results and caveats: CMV antigen specificity of a few CMV-associated chains was confirmed in vitro. Altogether, some 170 TCR beta chains were recorded as cytomegalovirus-associated.

Germline CDR1 is SGHDT and CDR2 is YYEEEE. The junction had 2 bases not matched to a gene; V was cut back by 1 base and J by 1 base. The CDR3 extends over 15 amino acids. Repertoires were generated with immunoSEQ multiplex PCR, while TCRdb's copy carries only in-frame clones and drops some. The repertoire holds tens of thousands of clones, with around 94% as singletons. The donors were members of the roughly 120-subject validation cohort (separate from the approximately 670-subject first cohort). Material for sequencing was PBMCs. This clonotype was obtained from a woman under 30 in good health and CMV-seronegative. The V and J genes are TRBV5-6 and TRBJ2-4, with 7 bases lining up with TRBD1. Written as DNA, the CDR3 is TGTGCCAGCAGCTTGAGGGGGCCGGCCAAAAACATTCAGTACTTC. This encodes CASSLRGPAKNIQYF.